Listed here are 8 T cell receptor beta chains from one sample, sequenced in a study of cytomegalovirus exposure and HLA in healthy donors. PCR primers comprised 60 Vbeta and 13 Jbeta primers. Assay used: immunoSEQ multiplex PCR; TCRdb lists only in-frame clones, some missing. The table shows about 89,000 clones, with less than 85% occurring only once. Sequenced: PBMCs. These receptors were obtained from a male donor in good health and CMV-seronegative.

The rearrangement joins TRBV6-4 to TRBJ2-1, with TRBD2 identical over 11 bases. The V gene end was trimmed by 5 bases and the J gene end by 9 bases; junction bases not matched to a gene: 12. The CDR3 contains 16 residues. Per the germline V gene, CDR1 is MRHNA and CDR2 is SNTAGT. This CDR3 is CASSTLAGGPSGEQFF. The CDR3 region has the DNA TGTGCCAGCAGTACTTTAGCGGGAGGGCCCTCGGGTGAGCAGTTCTTC.

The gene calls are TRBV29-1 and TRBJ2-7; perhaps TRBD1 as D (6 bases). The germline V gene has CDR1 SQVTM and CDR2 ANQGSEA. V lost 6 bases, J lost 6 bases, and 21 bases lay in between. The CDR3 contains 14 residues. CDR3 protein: CSVGYRASLAEQYF. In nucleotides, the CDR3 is TGCAGCGTGGGATACAGGGCTTCTTTAGCCGAGCAGTACTTC.

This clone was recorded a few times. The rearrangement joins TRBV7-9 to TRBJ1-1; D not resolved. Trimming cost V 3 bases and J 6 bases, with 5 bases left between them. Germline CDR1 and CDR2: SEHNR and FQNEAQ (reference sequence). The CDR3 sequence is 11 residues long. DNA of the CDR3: TGTGCCAGCAGCTTGTTCGCTGAAGCTTTCTTT. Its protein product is CASSLFAEAFF. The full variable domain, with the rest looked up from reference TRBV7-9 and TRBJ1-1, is DTGVSQNPRHKITKRGQNVTFRCDPISEHNRLYWYRQTLGQGPEFLTYFQNEAQLEKSRLLSDRFSAERPKGSFSTLEIQRTEQGDSAMYLCASSLFAEAFFGQGTRLTVV.

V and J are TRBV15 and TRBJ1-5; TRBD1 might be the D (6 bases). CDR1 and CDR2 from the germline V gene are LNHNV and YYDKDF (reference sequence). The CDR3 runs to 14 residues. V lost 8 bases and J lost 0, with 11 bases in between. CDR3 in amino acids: CATATGNSNQPQHF. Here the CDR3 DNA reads TGTGCCACCGCTACAGGGAATAGCAATCAGCCCCAGCATTTT.

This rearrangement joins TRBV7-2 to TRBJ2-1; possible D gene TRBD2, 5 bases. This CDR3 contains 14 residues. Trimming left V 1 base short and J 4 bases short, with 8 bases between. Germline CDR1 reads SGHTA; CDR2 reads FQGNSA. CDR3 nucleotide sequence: TGTGCCAGCAGCTTAGAACTAGGATACAATGAGCAGTTCTTC. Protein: CASSLELGYNEQFF.

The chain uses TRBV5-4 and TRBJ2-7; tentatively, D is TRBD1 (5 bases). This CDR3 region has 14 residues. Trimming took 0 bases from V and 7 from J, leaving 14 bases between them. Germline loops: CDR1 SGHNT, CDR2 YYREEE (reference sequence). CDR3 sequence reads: CASSLDGRVGEQYF. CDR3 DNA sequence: TGTGCCAGCAGCTTGGATGGCAGGGTAGGGGAGCAGTACTTC. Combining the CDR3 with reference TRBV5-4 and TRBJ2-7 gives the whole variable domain ETGVTQSPTHLIKTRGQQVTLRCSSQSGHNTVSWYQQALGQGPQFIFQYYREEENGRGNFPPRFSGLQFPNYSSELNVNALELDDSALYLCASSLDGRVGEQYFGPGTRLTVT.

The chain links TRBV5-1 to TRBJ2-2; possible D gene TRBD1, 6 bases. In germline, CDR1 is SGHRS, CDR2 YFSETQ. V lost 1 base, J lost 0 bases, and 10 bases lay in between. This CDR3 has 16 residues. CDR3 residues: CASSLQGTANTGELFF. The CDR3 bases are TGCGCCAGCAGCTTGCAGGGGACGGCGAACACCGGGGAGCTGTTTTTT.

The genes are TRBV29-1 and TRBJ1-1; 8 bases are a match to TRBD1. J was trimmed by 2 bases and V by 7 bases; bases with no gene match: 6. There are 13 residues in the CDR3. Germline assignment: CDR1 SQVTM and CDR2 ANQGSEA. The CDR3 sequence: CSAETGDNTEAFF. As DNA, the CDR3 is TGCAGCGCCGAGACAGGGGATAACACTGAAGCTTTCTTT.